The 7 T cell receptor beta chains below all came from one sample that was sequenced in a study of CD8 T cells in Susac syndrome. RNA totalling about 0.45 to 1 ug underwent reverse transcription with random hexamers. Each CDR3 protein gets one entry after TCRdb re-called the immunoSEQ multiplex PCR reads with MiXCR. The data contain about 150,000 distinct CDR3 sequences, roughly 95% of them singletons. Sequenced: CD4+ T cells from PBMCs. These TCRs come from a human donor with multiple sclerosis.

The table lists this clonotype with a count of one. The J gene is TRBJ1-6, the V gene TRBV4-3; D is possibly TRBD1 (6 bases). Trimming left V 0 bases short and J 10 bases short, with 13 bases between. The CDR3 is 15 amino acids. Germline CDR1 LGHNA, CDR2 YSLEER. CDR3 in amino acids: CASSQEEGVGSPLHF. The CDR3 bases are TGCGCCAGCAGCCAAGAGGAGGGGGTCGGATCACCCCTCCACTTT.

The chain combines TRBV7-3 with TRBJ2-3; 10 bases fit TRBD1. The trim removed 5 bases at V and 9 bases at J, leaving 2 bases unmatched. The CDR3 loop spans 12 amino acids. Germline values: CDR1 SGHTA, CDR2 FQGTGA. The CDR3 reads CASSQGQGTQYF. The CDR3 DNA reads as TGTGCCAGCAGCCAGGGACAGGGGACGCAGTATTTT.

This clonotype was observed a single time. CDR3: CASSFAGNTEAFF. CDR3 coding DNA: TGTGCCAGCAGTTTTGCAGGAAACACTGAAGCTTTCTTT. The rearrangement uses TRBV12-3 or TRBV12-4 and TRBJ1-1; no reliable D call. The CDR3 has 13 amino acids. V lost 3 bases and J 2 bases, leaving 7 bases between the germline ends.

J is TRBJ1-5 and V is TRBV25-1, with 8 bases fitting TRBD1. The germline V gene encodes CDR1 MGHDK and CDR2 SYGVNS. The ends lost 6 bases at V and 6 bases at J; junction bases unmatched: 7. The CDR3 has 14 amino acids. The CDR3 DNA sequence: TGTGCCAGCAGCCCGACAGGGGTAACTCAGCCCCAGCATTTT. Translating gives CASSPTGVTQPQHF. Complete variable domain (other parts from reference TRBV25-1 and TRBJ1-5): EADIYQTPRYLVIGTGKKITLECSQTMGHDKMYWYQQDPGMELHLIHYSYGVNSTEKGDLSSESTVSRIRTEHFPLTLESARPSHTSQYLCASSPTGVTQPQHFGDGTRLSIL.

The V and J genes are TRBV29-1 and TRBJ2-5; TRBD1 aligns across 8 bases. V shed 3 bases and J 5 bases; nucleotides not matched to a gene: 8. Germline CDR1 is SQVTM and CDR2 is ANQGSEA. The CDR3 consists of 14 residues. The CDR3: CSVEGRGHRETQYF. CDR3 in DNA: TGCAGCGTTGAGGGCAGGGGGCATAGGGAGACCCAGTACTTC.

Only a few counts were recorded for this clonotype. The chain employs TRBV2 and TRBJ2-3; D is unresolved. The V gene lost 6 bases and the J gene lost 2 bases, with 6 bases spanning the gap. Germline assignment: CDR1 SNHLY and CDR2 FYNNEI. The CDR3 contains 12 residues. Here the CDR3 reads CASRSSTDTQYF. CDR3 bases: TGTGCCAGCAGGTCCTCCACAGATACGCAGTATTTT.

The chain employs TRBV6-5 and TRBJ1-2, with D uncertain. Germline assignment: CDR1 MNHEY and CDR2 SVGAGI. The ends were cut back, 2 bases at V and 8 bases at J, with 12 bases in the middle. There are 13 residues in the CDR3. CDR3 DNA: TGTGCCAGCAGTTACGCGGGTTCATGGGGCTACACCTTC. Amino acid sequence: CASSYAGSWGYTF.